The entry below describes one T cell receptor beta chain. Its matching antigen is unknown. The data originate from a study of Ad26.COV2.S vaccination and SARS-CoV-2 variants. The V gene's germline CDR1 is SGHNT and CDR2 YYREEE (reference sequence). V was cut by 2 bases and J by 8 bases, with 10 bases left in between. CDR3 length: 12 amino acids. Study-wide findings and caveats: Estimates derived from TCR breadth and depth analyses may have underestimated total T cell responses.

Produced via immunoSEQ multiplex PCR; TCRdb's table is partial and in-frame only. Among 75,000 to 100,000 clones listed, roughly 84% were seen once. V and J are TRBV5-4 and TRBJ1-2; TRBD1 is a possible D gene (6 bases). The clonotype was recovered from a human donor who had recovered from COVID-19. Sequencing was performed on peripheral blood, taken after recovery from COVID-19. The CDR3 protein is CASSFDRYGYTF. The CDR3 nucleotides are TGTGCCAGCAGCTTCGACAGGTACGGCTACACCTTC.